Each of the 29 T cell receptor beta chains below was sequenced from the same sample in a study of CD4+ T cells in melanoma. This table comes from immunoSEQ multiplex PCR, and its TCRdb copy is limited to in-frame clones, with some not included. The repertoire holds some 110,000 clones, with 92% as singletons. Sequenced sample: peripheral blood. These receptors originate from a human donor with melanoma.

The CDR3 is CAWAGQGSSGANVLTF. The CDR3 DNA reads as TGTGCCTGGGCGGGACAGGGATCCTCTGGGGCCAACGTCCTGACTTTC. This sequence joins TRBV30 and TRBJ2-6; TRBD1 aligns across 9 bases. V was clipped by 5 bases and J by 0 bases; unmatched bases: 5. Germline V gene data show CDR1 as GTSNPN and CDR2 as SVGIG (reference sequence). The CDR3 consists of 16 residues.

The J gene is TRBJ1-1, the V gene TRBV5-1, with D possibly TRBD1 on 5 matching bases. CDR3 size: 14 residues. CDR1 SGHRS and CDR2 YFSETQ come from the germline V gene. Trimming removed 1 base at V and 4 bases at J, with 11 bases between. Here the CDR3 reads CASSLIGGGTEAFF. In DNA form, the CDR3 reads TGCGCCAGCAGCTTGATCGGGGGGGGCACTGAAGCTTTCTTT. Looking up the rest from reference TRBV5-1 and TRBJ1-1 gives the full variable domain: KAGVTQTPRYLIKTRGQQVTLSCSPISGHRSVSWYQQTPGQGLQFLFEYFSETQRNKGNFPGRFSGRQFSNSRSEMNVSTLELGDSALYLCASSLIGGGTEAFFGQGTRLTVV.

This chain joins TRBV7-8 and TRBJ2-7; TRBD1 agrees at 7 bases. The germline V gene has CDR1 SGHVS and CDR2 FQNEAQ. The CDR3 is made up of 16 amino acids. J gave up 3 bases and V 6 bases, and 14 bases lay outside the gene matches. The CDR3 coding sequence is TGTGCCAGCAGACCTACCGGACAGGTGAAACTCTACGAGCAGTACTTC. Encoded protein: CASRPTGQVKLYEQYF.

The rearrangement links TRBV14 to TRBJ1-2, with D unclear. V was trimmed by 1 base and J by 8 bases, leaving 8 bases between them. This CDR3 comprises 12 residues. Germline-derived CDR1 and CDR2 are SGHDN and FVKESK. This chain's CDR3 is CASSQAKEGYTF. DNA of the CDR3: TGTGCCAGCAGCCAAGCGAAAGAAGGCTACACCTTC.

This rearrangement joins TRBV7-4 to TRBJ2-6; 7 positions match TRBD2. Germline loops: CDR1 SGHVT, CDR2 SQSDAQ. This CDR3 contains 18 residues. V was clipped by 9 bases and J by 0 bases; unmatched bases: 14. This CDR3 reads CASCWRELVLSGANVLTF. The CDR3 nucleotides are TGTGCCAGTTGTTGGCGGGAGTTAGTCCTCTCTGGGGCCAACGTCCTGACTTTC.

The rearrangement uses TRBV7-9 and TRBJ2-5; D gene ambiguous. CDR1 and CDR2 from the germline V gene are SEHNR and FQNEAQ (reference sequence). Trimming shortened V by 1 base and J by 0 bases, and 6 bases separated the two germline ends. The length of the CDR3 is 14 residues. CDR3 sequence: CASSLGGNQETQYF. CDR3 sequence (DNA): TGTGCCAGCAGCTTAGGGGGAAACCAAGAGACCCAGTACTTC.

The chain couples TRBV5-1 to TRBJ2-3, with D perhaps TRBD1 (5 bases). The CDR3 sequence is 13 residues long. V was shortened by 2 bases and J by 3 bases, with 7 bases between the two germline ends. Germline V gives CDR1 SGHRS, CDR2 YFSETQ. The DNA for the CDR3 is TGCGCCAGCAGCTTCCAGGGAACAGATACGCAGTATTTT. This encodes CASSFQGTDTQYF.

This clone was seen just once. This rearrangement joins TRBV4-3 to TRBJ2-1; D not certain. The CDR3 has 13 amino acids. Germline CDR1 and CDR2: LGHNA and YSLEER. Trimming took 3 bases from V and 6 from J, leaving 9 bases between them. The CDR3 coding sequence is TGCGCCAGCAGCCAGGCCCCGATCAATGAGCAGTTCTTC. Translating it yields CASSQAPINEQFF.

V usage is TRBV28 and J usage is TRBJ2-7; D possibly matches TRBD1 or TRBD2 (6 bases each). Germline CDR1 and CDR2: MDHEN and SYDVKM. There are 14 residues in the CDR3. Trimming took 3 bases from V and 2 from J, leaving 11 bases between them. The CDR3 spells CASSLTGGTYEQYF. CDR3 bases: TGTGCCAGCAGTTTGACAGGAGGGACCTACGAGCAGTACTTC.

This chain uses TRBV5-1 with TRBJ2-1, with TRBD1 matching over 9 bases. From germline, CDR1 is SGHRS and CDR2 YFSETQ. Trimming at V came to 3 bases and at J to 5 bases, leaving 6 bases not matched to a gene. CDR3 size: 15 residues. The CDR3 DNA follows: TGCGCCAGCAGCTCAGGACAGGGGCCCCACAATGAGCAGTTCTTC. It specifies CASSSGQGPHNEQFF.

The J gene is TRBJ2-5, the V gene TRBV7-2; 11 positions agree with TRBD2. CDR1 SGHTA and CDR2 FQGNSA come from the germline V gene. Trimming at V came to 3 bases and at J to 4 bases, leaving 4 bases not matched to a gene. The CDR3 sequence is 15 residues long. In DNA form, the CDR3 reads TGTGCCAGCAGCTTCACCGGGACTAGCGGAGAGACCCAGTACTTC. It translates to CASSFTGTSGETQYF.

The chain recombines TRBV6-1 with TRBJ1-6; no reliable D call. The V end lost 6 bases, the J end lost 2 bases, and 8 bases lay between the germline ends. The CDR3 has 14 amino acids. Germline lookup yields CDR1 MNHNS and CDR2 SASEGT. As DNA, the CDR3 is TGTGCCAGCAGCATCACGGCCTATAATTCACCCCTCCACTTT. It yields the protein CASSITAYNSPLHF.

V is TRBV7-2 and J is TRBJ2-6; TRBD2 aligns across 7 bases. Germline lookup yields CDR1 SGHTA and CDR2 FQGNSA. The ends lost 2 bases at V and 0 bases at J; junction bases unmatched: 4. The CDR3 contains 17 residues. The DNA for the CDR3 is TGTGCCAGCAGCTTAAGGGGAGGGATCTCTGGGGCCAACGTCCTGACTTTC. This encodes CASSLRGGISGANVLTF.

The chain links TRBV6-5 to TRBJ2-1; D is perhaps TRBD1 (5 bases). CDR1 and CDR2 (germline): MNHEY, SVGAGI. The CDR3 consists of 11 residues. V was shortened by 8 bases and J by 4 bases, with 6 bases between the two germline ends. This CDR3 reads CASQGYNEQFF. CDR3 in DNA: TGTGCCAGCCAGGGATACAATGAGCAGTTCTTC.

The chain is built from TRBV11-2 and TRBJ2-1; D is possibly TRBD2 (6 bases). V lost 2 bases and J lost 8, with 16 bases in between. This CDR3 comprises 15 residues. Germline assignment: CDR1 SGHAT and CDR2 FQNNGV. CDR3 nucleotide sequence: TGTGCCAGCAGCTTAAGGAGGGCGTCCGTGGATGAGCAGTTCTTC. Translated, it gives CASSLRRASVDEQFF. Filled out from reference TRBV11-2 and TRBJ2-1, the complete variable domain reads EAGVAQSPRYKIIEKRQSVAFWCNPISGHATLYWYQQILGQGPKLLIQFQNNGVVDDSQLPKDRFSAERLKGVDSTLKIQPAKLEDSAVYLCASSLRRASVDEQFFGPGTRLTVL.

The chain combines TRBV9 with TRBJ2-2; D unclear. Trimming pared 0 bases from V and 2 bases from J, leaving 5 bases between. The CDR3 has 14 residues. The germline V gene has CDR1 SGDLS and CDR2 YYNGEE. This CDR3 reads CASSVGGNTGELFF. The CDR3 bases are TGTGCCAGCAGCGTAGGCGGCAACACCGGGGAGCTGTTTTTT.

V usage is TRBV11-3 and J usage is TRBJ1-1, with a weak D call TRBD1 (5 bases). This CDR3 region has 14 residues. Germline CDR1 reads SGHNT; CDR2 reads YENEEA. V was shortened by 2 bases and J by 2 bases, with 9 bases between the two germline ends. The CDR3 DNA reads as TGTGCCAGCAGCTTACTGACAGCCAACACTGAAGCTTTCTTT. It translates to CASSLLTANTEAFF.

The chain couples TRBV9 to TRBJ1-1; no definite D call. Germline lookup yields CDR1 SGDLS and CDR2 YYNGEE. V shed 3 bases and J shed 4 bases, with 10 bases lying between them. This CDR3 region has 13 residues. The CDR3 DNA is TGTGCCAGCAGCGCCCAGTTGGGCACTGAAGCTTTCTTT. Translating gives CASSAQLGTEAFF. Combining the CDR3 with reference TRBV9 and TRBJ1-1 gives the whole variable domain DSGVTQTPKHLITATGQRVTLRCSPRSGDLSVYWYQQSLDQGLQFLIQYYNGEERAKGNILERFSAQQFPDLHSELNLSSLELGDSALYFCASSAQLGTEAFFGQGTRLTVV.

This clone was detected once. CDR3 loop: CASSLATVTGEQYF. The CDR3 nucleotides are TGTGCCAGCAGCTTAGCGACAGTCACGGGGGAGCAGTACTTC. The chain combines TRBV7-9 with TRBJ2-7; D might be TRBD1 or TRBD2, each matching 5 bases. Trimming took 0 bases from V and 7 from J, leaving 13 bases between them. The length of the CDR3 is 14 residues. Germline values: CDR1 SEHNR, CDR2 FQNEAQ (reference sequence).

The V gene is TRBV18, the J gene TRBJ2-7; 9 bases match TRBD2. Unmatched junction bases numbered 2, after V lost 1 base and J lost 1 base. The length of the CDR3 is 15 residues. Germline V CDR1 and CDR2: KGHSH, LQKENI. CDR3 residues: CASSPRSGSSYEQYF. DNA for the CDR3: TGTGCCAGCTCACCACGTAGCGGGAGTTCCTACGAGCAGTACTTC.

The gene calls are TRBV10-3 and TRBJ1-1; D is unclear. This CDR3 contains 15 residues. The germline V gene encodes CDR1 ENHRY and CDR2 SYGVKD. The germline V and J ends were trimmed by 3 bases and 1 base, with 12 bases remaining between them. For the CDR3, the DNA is TGTGCCATCAGTGATGCGGCGGACTCGAACACTGAAGCTTTCTTT. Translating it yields CAISDAADSNTEAFF.

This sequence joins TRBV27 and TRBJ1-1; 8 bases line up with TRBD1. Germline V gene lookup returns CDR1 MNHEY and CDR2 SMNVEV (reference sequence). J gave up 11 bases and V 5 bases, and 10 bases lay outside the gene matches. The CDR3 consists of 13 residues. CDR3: CASSLTGAVVAFF. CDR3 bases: TGTGCCAGCAGTCTGACAGGGGCCGTGGTGGCTTTCTTT.

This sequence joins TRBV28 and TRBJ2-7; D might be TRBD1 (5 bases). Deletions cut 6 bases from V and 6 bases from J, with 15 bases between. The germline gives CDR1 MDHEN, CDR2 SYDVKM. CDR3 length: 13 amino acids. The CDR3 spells CASSEIQGREQYF. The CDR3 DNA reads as TGTGCCAGCAGCGAAATCCAGGGTCGCGAGCAGTACTTC. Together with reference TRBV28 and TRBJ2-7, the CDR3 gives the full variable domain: DVKVTQSSRYLVKRTGEKVFLECVQDMDHENMFWYRQDPGLGLRLIYFSYDVKMKEKGDIPEGYSVSREKKERFSLILESASTNQTSMYLCASSEIQGREQYFGPGTRLTVT.

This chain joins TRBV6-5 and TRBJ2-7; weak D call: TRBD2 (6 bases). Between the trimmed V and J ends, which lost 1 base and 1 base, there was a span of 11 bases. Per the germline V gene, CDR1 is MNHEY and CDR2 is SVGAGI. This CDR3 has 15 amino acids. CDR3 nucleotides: TGTGCCAGCAGTTACTTCGCGGGACGATCCTACGAGCAGTACTTC. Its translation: CASSYFAGRSYEQYF.

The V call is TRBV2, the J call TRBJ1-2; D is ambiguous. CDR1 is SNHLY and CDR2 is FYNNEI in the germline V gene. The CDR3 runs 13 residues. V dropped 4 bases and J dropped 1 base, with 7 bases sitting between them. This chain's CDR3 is CASSGRINYGYTF. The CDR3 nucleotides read TGTGCCAGCAGTGGACGGATTAACTATGGCTACACCTTC.

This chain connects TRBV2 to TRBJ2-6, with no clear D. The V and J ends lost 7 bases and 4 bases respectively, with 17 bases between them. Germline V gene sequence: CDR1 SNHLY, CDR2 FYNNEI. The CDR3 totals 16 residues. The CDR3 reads CASIISALIGANVLTF. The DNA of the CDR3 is TGTGCCAGCATAATCTCGGCTCTCATCGGGGCCAACGTCCTGACTTTC.

The CDR3 nucleotides are TGTGCCACCCGAGCGGGGGGGAGCACTGAGACCCAGTACTTC. The encoded protein is CATRAGGSTETQYF. The chain couples TRBV15 to TRBJ2-5, with 10 bases matching TRBD2. The CDR3 is made up of 14 amino acids. Germline V gives CDR1 LNHNV, CDR2 YYDKDF (reference sequence). V lost 8 bases and J lost 5; bases outside the gene matches: 8.

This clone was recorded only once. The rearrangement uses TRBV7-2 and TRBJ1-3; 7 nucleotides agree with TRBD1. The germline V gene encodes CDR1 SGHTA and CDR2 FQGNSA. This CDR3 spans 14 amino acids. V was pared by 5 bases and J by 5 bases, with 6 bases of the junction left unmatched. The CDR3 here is CASSNGQARNTIYF. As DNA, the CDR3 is TGTGCCAGCAGCAACGGACAGGCCCGAAACACCATATATTTT.

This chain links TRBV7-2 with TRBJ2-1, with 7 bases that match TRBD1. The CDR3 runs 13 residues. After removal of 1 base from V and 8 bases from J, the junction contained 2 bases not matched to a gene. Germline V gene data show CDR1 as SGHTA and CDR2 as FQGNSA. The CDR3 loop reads CASSLGTGDEQFF. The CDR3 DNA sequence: TGTGCCAGCAGCTTAGGTACAGGGGATGAGCAGTTCTTC.